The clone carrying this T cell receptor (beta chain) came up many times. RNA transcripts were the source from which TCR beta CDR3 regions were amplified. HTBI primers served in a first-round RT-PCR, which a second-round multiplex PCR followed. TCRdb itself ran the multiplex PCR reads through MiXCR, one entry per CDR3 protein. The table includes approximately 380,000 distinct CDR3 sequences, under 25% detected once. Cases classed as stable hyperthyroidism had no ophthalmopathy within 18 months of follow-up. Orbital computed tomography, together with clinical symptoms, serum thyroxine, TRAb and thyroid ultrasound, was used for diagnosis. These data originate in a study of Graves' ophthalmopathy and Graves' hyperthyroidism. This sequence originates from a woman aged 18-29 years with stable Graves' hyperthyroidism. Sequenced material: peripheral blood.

In DNA, the CDR3 is TGTGCCAGCAGCTCGACAGGGGACTATCAGCCCCAGCATTTT. Protein product: CASSSTGDYQPQHF. This chain joins TRBV11-2 and TRBJ1-5; 8 nucleotides agree with TRBD1. The CDR3 covers 14 residues. V was pared by 4 bases and J by 5 bases, with 4 bases of the junction left unmatched. Germline V CDR1 and CDR2: SGHAT, FQNNGV.